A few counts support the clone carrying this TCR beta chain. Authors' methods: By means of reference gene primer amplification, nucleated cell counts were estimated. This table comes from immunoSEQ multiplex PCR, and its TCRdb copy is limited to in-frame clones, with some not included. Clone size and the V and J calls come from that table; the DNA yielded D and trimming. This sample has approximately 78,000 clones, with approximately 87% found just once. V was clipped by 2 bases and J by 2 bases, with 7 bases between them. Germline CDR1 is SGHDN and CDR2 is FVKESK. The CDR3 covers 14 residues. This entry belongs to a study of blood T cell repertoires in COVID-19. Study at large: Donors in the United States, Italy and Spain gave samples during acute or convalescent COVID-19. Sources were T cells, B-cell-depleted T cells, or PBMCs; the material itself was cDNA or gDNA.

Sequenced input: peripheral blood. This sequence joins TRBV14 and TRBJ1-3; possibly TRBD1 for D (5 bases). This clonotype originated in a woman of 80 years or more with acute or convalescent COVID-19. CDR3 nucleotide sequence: TGTGCCAGCAGCCAATGGGGGGCTGGAAACACCATATATTTT. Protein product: CASSQWGAGNTIYF.